This TCR beta chain was sequenced for a study of T cell repertoires in cytomegalovirus infection. Study background: Indicated by public TCR beta signatures were CMV infection and matching HLA type.

Points from the study as a whole: In two of eight donors, the top clonotype was HLA-C-restricted CMV-specific.

This clonotype was counted many times. Its cognate antigen is unknown. TCRdb reprocessed the reads via MiXCR and lists one record per CDR3 protein. The data hold 200,000 to 250,000 distinct CDR3 sequences, with about 20% observed a single time. Germline V CDR1 and CDR2: SGHAT, FQNNGV. Trimming cost V 2 bases and J 9 bases; bases outside gene matches: 7. The CDR3 runs to 14 residues. Sample: CD8+ T cells from PBMCs. This clonotype was sampled from a human donor in good health (CMV status not recorded). Some clones in this sample may be carry-over from other donors' samples. The chain couples TRBV11-2 to TRBJ2-1; 7 bases fit TRBD2. CDR3 sequence: CASSLFAGVLEQFF. The DNA for the CDR3 is TGTGCCAGCAGCTTATTTGCGGGGGTCCTTGAGCAGTTCTTC.